These T cell receptor beta chains were read from a single sample in a study of T cells in localized non-small cell lung cancer. Sequencing was performed with immunoSEQ multiplex PCR; in TCRdb, only in-frame clones are kept and a portion is missing. The sample yields 65,000 to 80,000 clones, 84% seen once. This sample comprised peripheral blood, obtained before any cancer treatment. The receptor source for this set is an older female donor with stage I lung adenocarcinoma. Both conserved end residues are part of each CDR3. Fields, in order: V gene, J gene, CDR3 protein.

>TRBV11-2|TRBJ2-5
CASSRRDRGFETQYF
>TRBV18|TRBJ2-7
CASSPSGEGRYEQYF
>TRBV7-9|TRBJ2-7
CASSSWISPGEQYF
>TRBV27|TRBJ2-3
CASSLGGGGQNTDTQYF
>TRBV5-4|TRBJ2-1
CASSADRVNEQFF
>TRBV18|TRBJ2-7
CASRPEMVSYEQYF
>TRBV5-1|TRBJ1-3
CASSLGDSRSGNTIYF
>TRBV11-3|TRBJ2-1
CASSAAGLAYNEQFF
>TRBV6-5|TRBJ1-1
CASSKDIYTEAFF
>TRBV2|TRBJ2-1
CASSTTSGMEPNNEQFF
>TRBV10-3|TRBJ2-5
CAISAPVAGQTQYF
>TRBV2|TRBJ1-1
CASSQDRPEAFF
>TRBV27|TRBJ1-4
CASSFRVGNTVTNEKLFF
>TRBV5-1|TRBJ2-3
CASSFLGQGTDTQYF
>TRBV11-2|TRBJ2-2
CASSAFLGTYRGGELFF
>TRBV7-2|TRBJ2-1
CASSLFQDREIHEQFF
>TRBV28|TRBJ1-3
CASTSGGIVGNTIYF
>TRBV5-6|TRBJ1-1
CASSLSGRALTEAFF
>TRBV2|TRBJ2-5
CARGTSGEYQETQYF
>TRBV6-5|TRBJ1-2
CASRRTGTGDGYTF
>TRBV19|TRBJ1-6
CASSMRQGNNSPLHF
>TRBV9|TRBJ1-1
CASSVVWSSTEAFF
>TRBV5-1|TRBJ1-2
CASSLAIGAGVGGYTF
>TRBV19|TRBJ1-5
CASSADRYNQPQHF
>TRBV19|TRBJ2-7
CASSIGTYEQYF
>TRBV6-5|TRBJ2-5
CASSYDRGSGETQYF
>TRBV6-5|TRBJ1-1
CASSYRPGPLGEAFF
>TRBV18|TRBJ2-3
CASSGAIDETDTQYF
>TRBV9|TRBJ1-5
CASSPTEHQPQHF
>TRBV5-1|TRBJ1-3
CASSSGRSYSGNTIYF
>TRBV5-4|TRBJ2-7
CASSYPGTRRDEQYF
>TRBV2|TRBJ2-7
CASSGTGLTYEQYF
>TRBV9|TRBJ2-3
CASSVGGGAWDTQYF
>TRBV5-1|TRBJ2-7
CASSLGTGVPEQYF
>TRBV7-8|TRBJ1-4
CASSFQTGEKLFF
>TRBV10-3|TRBJ1-1
CAISAGVGGSRNTEAFF
>TRBV28|TRBJ1-4
CASSAGGEDEKLFF
>TRBV7-9|TRBJ2-7
CASSPTLGGGYEQYF
>TRBV2|TRBJ2-7
CAPFRPEQYF
>TRBV19|TRBJ2-1
CASSVLAGPHNEQFF
>TRBV5-1|TRBJ1-2
CASSSTGGYGYTF
>TRBV29-1|TRBJ1-1
CSVGTGADTEAFF
>TRBV5-1|TRBJ2-5
CASSLMASMEETQYF
>TRBV11-1|TRBJ2-7
CASSLGRNYYEQYF
>TRBV2|TRBJ1-5
CASSVQGNQPQHF
>TRBV9|TRBJ1-3
CASSVAGTSGNTIYF
>TRBV13|TRBJ1-2
CASSLGPRVGGYTF
>TRBV5-1|TRBJ2-1
CASSLGLLAGNNEQFF
>TRBV5-1|TRBJ2-5
CASSFSAYQETQYF
>TRBV6-6|TRBJ2-2
CASSYGTSGRTGELFF
>TRBV2|TRBJ2-7
CASSAPGTGGHEQYF
>TRBV5-4|TRBJ2-3
CASSLARGTSDTQYF
>TRBV9|TRBJ1-1
CASSVDISQNTEAFF
>TRBV19|TRBJ1-1
CASTTRWTGRVDTEAFF
>TRBV27|TRBJ2-2
CASSTSRLAGLTGELFF